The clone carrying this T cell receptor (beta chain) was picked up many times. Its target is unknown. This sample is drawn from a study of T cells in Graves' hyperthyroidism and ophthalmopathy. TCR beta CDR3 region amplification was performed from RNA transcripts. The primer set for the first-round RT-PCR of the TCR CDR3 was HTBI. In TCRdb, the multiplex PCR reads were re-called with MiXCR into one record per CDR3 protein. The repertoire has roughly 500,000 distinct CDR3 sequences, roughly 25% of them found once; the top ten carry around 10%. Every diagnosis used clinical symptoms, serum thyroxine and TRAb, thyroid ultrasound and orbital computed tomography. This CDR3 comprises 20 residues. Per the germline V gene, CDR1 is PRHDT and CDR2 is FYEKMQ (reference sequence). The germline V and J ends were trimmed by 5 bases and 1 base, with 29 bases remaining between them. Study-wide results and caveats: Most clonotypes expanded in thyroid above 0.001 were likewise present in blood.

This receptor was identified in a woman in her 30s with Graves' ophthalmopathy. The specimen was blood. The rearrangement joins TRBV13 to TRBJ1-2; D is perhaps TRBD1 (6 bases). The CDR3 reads CASSEAGYRGSNPDNYGYTF. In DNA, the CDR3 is TGTGCCAGCAGCGAGGCAGGGTATAGGGGGTCCAATCCCGATAACTATGGCTACACCTTC.